This TCR beta chain was sequenced for a study of shared clonotypes between healthy human individuals. The study, taken as a whole, reports: Clonotype sharing across several donors was observed for around 4.5% of naive CD4 clonotypes.

Samples underwent the assay at deep level. Genomic DNA of each subset was evenly split across several immunoSEQ plates. Clones were read by immunoSEQ multiplex PCR, and TCRdb kept only the in-frame ones, dropping some. The sample has 190,000 or so clones, roughly 91% seen once. Note on this clone: Its antigen is not known.

The CDR3 has 14 amino acids. Per the germline V gene, CDR1 is MGHRA and CDR2 is YSYEKL. Trimming cost V 3 bases and J 5 bases; bases outside gene matches: 3. J is TRBJ2-5 and V is TRBV4-1; the match to TRBD2 covers 10 bases. The source is a woman aged 30 to 39 in good health. The sample was naive CD4+ T cells sorted from blood. Subset specified: CD45RA+ positively selected. The DNA of the CDR3 is TGCGCCAGCAGCCAGCTAGCGGGAGTGGAGACCCAGTACTTC. Translated, it gives CASSQLAGVETQYF.